The 14 T cell receptor beta chains given below trace back to one sample, sequenced in a study of blood T cell repertoires in COVID-19. Clones were read by immunoSEQ multiplex PCR, and TCRdb kept only the in-frame ones, dropping some. Counted here are over 85,000 clones, around four fifths occurring once; the ten biggest clones make up 2% to 2.5%. The specimen was peripheral blood. The receptors come from a woman aged 70-85 years with acute or convalescent COVID-19.

The gene calls are TRBV28 and TRBJ1-2, with 7 nucleotides matching TRBD1. V lost 4 bases to trimming and J lost 2 bases; unmatched junction nucleotides: 7. Germline V gives CDR1 MDHEN, CDR2 SYDVKM. The CDR3 is made up of 15 amino acids. The CDR3 protein is CASSSLGGRNYGYTF. The CDR3 DNA reads TGTGCCAGCAGTTCCTTAGGGGGCCGGAACTATGGCTACACCTTC.

The chain combines TRBV2 with TRBJ1-1; the D gene is possibly TRBD1 (6 bases). Germline values: CDR1 SNHLY, CDR2 FYNNEI. The CDR3 is made up of 14 amino acids. Trimming removed 7 bases from V and 0 bases from J, with 12 bases in between. The CDR3 region has the DNA TGTGCCAGCACCATCGGACAGTTGAACACTGAAGCTTTCTTT. This codes for CASTIGQLNTEAFF.

This sequence joins TRBV2 and TRBJ2-7; D is undetermined. CDR3 length: 14 amino acids. Germline V gene lookup returns CDR1 SNHLY and CDR2 FYNNEI. The ends were cut back, 6 bases at V and 6 bases at J, with 18 bases in the middle. The CDR3 here is CASRVSRSPSEQYF. DNA for the CDR3: TGTGCCAGCAGGGTATCTAGGTCCCCCAGCGAGCAGTACTTC.

This clone came up once. The V call is TRBV12-5, the J call TRBJ2-2; 9 nucleotides line up with TRBD1. The CDR3 contains 16 residues. Looked up from germline, CDR1 is LGHNT and CDR2 is FRNRAP. The junction had 9 bases not matched to a gene; V was cut back by 2 bases and J by 8 bases. The CDR3 DNA reads as TGTGCTAGTGGTTTGAAACCGGGACAGGGTTTTGGGGAGCTGTTTTTT. Its protein is CASGLKPGQGFGELFF.

V usage is TRBV5-6 and J usage is TRBJ2-7; D is possibly TRBD2 (5 bases). CDR3 length: 12 residues. V lost 6 bases and J lost 7, with 14 bases in between. Germline V gene sequence: CDR1 SGHDT, CDR2 YYEEEE. CDR3 nucleotide sequence: TGTGCCAGCACTTCCGGGGTCGATGAGCAGTACTTC. Amino acids: CASTSGVDEQYF.

The rearrangement joins TRBV11-3 to TRBJ2-2; TRBD2 matches 7 bases. V lost 4 bases to trimming and J lost 1 base; unmatched junction nucleotides: 3. The CDR3 totals 15 residues. Germline-derived CDR1 and CDR2 are SGHNT and YENEEA. CDR3 protein: CASSWGGGNTGELFF. The CDR3 DNA reads TGTGCCAGCAGCTGGGGCGGGGGGAACACCGGGGAGCTGTTTTTT.

The chain employs TRBV30 and TRBJ1-5; D might be TRBD1 (6 bases). Between the trimmed V and J ends, which lost 3 bases and 7 bases, there was a span of 13 bases. Germline V gene sequence: CDR1 GTSNPN, CDR2 SVGIG (reference sequence). The CDR3 covers 13 residues. The CDR3 DNA follows: TGTGCCTGGAGAAAACAGGGTGGACAGCCCCAGCATTTT. Protein product: CAWRKQGGQPQHF.

The rearrangement links TRBV6-1 to TRBJ2-7; a possible D gene is TRBD1 (7 bases). This CDR3 has 14 amino acids. Trimming took off 3 bases at V and 1 base at J, with 10 bases between the two ends. Germline V CDR1 and CDR2: MNHNS, SASEGT. CDR3 DNA: TGTGCCAGCAGTGACCCAGGGGGGTCCTACGAGCAGTACTTC. Residues: CASSDPGGSYEQYF.

V and J are TRBV27 and TRBJ1-1, with D unclear. The germline V gene has CDR1 MNHEY and CDR2 SMNVEV (reference sequence). V dropped 3 bases and J dropped 1 base, with 9 bases sitting between them. The CDR3 totals 14 residues. CDR3 residues: CASSLRVGNTEAFF. The CDR3, as DNA: TGTGCCAGCAGTTTGAGGGTGGGGAACACTGAAGCTTTCTTT.

The chain is built from TRBV5-1 and TRBJ2-1; 10 bases map to TRBD2. The ends lost 4 bases at V and 7 bases at J; junction bases unmatched: 14. This CDR3 is 17 amino acids long. The germline V gene encodes CDR1 SGHRS and CDR2 YFSETQ. This chain's CDR3 is CASSATILAGAANEQFF. The CDR3 bases are TGCGCCAGCAGCGCAACGATTCTAGCGGGGGCAGCTAATGAGCAGTTCTTC.

The V gene is TRBV28, the J gene TRBJ1-2; 12 nucleotides line up with TRBD1. Trimming removed 6 bases from V and 7 bases from J; junction bases left unmatched: 6. The CDR3 consists of 14 residues. Germline assignment: CDR1 MDHEN and CDR2 SYDVKM. The CDR3 DNA sequence: TGTGCCAGCAGCCAGGGACAGGGGGCGGGTGGCTACACCTTC. This encodes CASSQGQGAGGYTF.

The J gene is TRBJ1-1, the V gene TRBV7-9; no clear D gene. The CDR3 consists of 14 residues. V lost 1 base, J lost 1 base, and 7 bases lay in between. Per germline, CDR1 SEHNR and CDR2 FQNEAQ (reference sequence). CDR3 amino acids: CASSLVSGNTEAFF. The DNA for the CDR3 is TGTGCCAGCAGCTTAGTTTCAGGGAACACTGAAGCTTTCTTT.

About this clone itself: The conserved phenylalanine or tryptophan normally closing the CDR3 is absent here, so this likely arose from a read error. Because the CDR3's place on the DNA is in doubt, the DNA is left out and the CDR3 is given as listed by TCRdb. CDR3 amino acids: CAERVGPR. V gene TRBV6-4 combines with J gene TRBJ1-2. Germline V gene sequence: CDR1 MRHNA, CDR2 SNTAGT. The CDR3 is 8 amino acids in total, end residues counted.

The chain links TRBV6-9 to TRBJ1-3, with D maybe TRBD1 (5 bases). The CDR3 runs 16 residues. Trimming left V 0 bases short and J 4 bases short, with 13 bases between. Germline V gives CDR1 MNHGY, CDR2 SVAAGI. The CDR3 nucleotides are TGTGCCAGCAGTTATTCGTGGGGGGATTACGGAAACACCATATATTTT. This encodes CASSYSWGDYGNTIYF.